This T cell receptor (beta chain) was recovered during a study of T-cell reconstitution after alpha-beta-depleted transplantation in children. Study-wide findings and caveats: After transplant, high TCRbeta diversity at day 60 in some patients arose from surviving recipient T cells and thymic progenitors. Several hundred graft clones that had expanded were reportedly the source of alpha-beta T cells about two months after transplant. It was newly produced T cells that mostly accounted for T-cell counts and diversity one year after transplant.

With respect to this clonotype: Its specificity is unknown.

Looked up from germline, CDR1 is SQVTM and CDR2 is ANQGSEA. With 7 bases clipped from V and 2 bases from J, the junction kept 16 bases outside the gene matches. The CDR3 is 18 residues long. During its preparation, the TCRbeta library received unique molecular identifiers. TCRdb analysed the PCR reads with MiXCR anew, one entry per CDR3 protein. The sample yields around 80,000 distinct CDR3 sequences, less than 20% seen once. The TCR was taken from a male patient aged 2-15 years who had a stem cell transplant for acute lymphoblastic leukemia, so the T cells may come from the graft donor. The chain joins TRBV29-1 to TRBJ2-6; 8 nucleotides match TRBD1. This material consisted of PBMCs, mostly from graft donor cells, taken 360 days after TCRalphabeta/CD19-depleted stem cell transplant. The CDR3 region is CSAIRFGQGAPGANVLTF. The CDR3 coding sequence is TGCAGCGCCATTAGGTTCGGACAGGGAGCCCCTGGGGCCAACGTCCTGACTTTC.